This TCR beta chain was recorded in a study of blood T cell repertoires in COVID-19. Across the study: Whether acute or convalescent, the COVID-19 samples came from the United States, Italy and Spain. PBMCs, B-cell-depleted T cells, or T cells provided the cDNA or gDNA that made up the material.

Measured with immunoSEQ multiplex PCR; TCRdb has only the in-frame clones, and not every one. The sample lists approximately 440,000 clones, about 92% occurring once. All enrollees were about 18 to 90 years old and from about two dozen US areas. Cohort 3 recovered donors had two negative PCRs, clearance, or symptom resolution. The V end was cut by 3 bases, the J end by 9 bases, with 12 bases between. Germline CDR1 and CDR2: SGHAT and FQNNGV. The CDR3 spans 13 residues. The sequence derives from a man younger than 35 who had recovered from COVID-19. This chain uses TRBV11-2 with TRBJ2-1; a possible D gene is TRBD1 (6 bases). Sequencing was done on a sample of PBMCs or T cells enriched from blood (not recorded which). The CDR3 loop is CASSFARGSEQFF. For the CDR3, the DNA is TGTGCCAGCAGCTTCGCTAGGGGGAGTGAGCAGTTCTTC.